This paragraph reports one T cell receptor beta chain. TCRdb redid the calling of the PCR reads with MiXCR, one entry per CDR3 protein. The table shows tens of thousands of distinct CDR3 sequences, with over 40% occurring only once. The data are from a study of CDR3 diversity in severe acne. The CDR3 length is 17 residues. Germline lookup yields CDR1 SGHRS and CDR2 YFSETQ. V lost 6 bases to trimming and J lost 4 bases; unmatched junction nucleotides: 11. The specimen was blood. This clonotype originated in a male donor in good health, without acne. V gene TRBV5-1 combines with J gene TRBJ1-6; 9 bases match TRBD1. CDR3 sequence (DNA): TGCGCCAGCACGATGGGACAGGGAGGGGGATATAATTCACCCCTCCACTTT. Translating gives CASTMGQGGGYNSPLHF.